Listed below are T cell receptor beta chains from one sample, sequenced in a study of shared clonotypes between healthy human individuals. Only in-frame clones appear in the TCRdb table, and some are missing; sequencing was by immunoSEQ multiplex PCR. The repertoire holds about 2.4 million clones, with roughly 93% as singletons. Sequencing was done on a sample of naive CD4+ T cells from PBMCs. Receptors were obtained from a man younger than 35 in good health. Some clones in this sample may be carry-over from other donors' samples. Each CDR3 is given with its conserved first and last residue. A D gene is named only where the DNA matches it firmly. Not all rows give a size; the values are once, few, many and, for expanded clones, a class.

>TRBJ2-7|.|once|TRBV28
TGTGCCAGCAGCCGACCCGCCATGGGGTACGAGCAGTACTTC
CASSRPAMGYEQYF
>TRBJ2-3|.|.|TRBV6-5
TGTGCCAGCAGTTACTCTCACCACACAGATACGCAGTATTTT
CASSYSHHTDTQYF
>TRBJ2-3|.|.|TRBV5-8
TGTGCCAGCAGCTTGGCTGGCGGAAGCACAGATACGCAGTATTTT
CASSLAGGSTDTQYF
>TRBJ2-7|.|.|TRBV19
TGTGCCAGTCGCGATGAGGGGCGTCCCTACGAGCAGTACTTC
CASRDEGRPYEQYF
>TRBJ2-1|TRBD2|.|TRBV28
TGTGCCAGCAGTTCTTTCCTCCGACTAGCGGGAACTTACAATGAGCAGTTCTTC
CASSSFLRLAGTYNEQFF
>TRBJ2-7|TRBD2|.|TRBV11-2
TGTGCCAGCAGCTCACTAGCGGGGTGGGGTGAGCAGTACTTC
CASSSLAGWGEQYF
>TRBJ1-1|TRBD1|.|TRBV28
TGTGCCAGCAGCCCATCCCCGGGACAGGGGGGGACTGAAGCTTTCTTT
CASSPSPGQGGTEAFF
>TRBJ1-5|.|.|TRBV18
TGTGCCAGCTCACCAGGGCCTCCAGCGGAGCCCCAGCATTTT
CASSPGPPAEPQHF
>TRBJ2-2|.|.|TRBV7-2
TGTGCCAGCAGCTGGGTGCAGGGGGGGTACACCGGGGAGCTGTTTTTT
CASSWVQGGYTGELFF
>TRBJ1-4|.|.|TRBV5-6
TGTGCCAGCAGCCGAAAGACCGTTCTTGAAAAACTGTTTTTT
CASSRKTVLEKLFF
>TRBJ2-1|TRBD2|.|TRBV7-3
TGTGCCAGCAGCTTTACTCCGGGACTAGCGGGAGTCGATGAGCAGTTCTTC
CASSFTPGLAGVDEQFF
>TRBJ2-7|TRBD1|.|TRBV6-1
TGTGCCAGCCGAAGGACAGGGACCACCTACGAGCAGTACTTC
CASRRTGTTYEQYF